These 10 T cell receptor beta chains share one sample of origin, sequenced in a study of blood T cell repertoires in COVID-19. The table came from immunoSEQ multiplex PCR; TCRdb's copy has only in-frame clones and leaves some out. The sample has 40,000 to 45,000 clones, 92% seen once. The sample was peripheral blood. All receptors derive from a human donor in a cohort sampled during active COVID-19.

The chain joins TRBV20-1 to TRBJ1-5; perhaps TRBD1 as D (6 bases). V gave up 6 bases and J gave up 6 bases, with 21 bases separating them. Germline V gives CDR1 DFQATT, CDR2 SNEGSKA (reference sequence). CDR3 length: 15 amino acids. CDR3 region: CSASQGSRVGQPQHF. DNA of the CDR3: TGCAGTGCAAGTCAGGGGAGTCGGGTCGGTCAGCCCCAGCATTTT.

The J gene is TRBJ1-6, the V gene TRBV27; 8 bases are a match to TRBD1. V shed 5 bases, J shed 7 bases, and the junction held 4 bases outside the gene matches. The CDR3 totals 14 residues. CDR1 is MNHEY and CDR2 is SMNVEV in the germline V gene (reference sequence). In nucleotides, the CDR3 is TGTGCCAGCAGTCCAACAGGGGGGAATTCACCCCTCCACTTT. Amino acid sequence: CASSPTGGNSPLHF.

The chain employs TRBV7-2 and TRBJ2-1; no clear D gene. V was cut by 2 bases and J by 5 bases, with 10 bases left in between. Looked up from germline, CDR1 is SGHTA and CDR2 is FQGNSA. The CDR3 extends over 14 amino acids. The CDR3 coding sequence is TGTGCCAGCAGCTTACAGACTTTCAACAATGAGCAGTTCTTC. It yields the protein CASSLQTFNNEQFF. Full variable domain (missing parts from reference TRBV7-2 and TRBJ2-1): GAGVSQSPSNKVTEKGKDVELRCDPISGHTALYWYRQSLGQGLEFLIYFQGNSAPDKSGLPSDRFSAERTGGSVSTLTIQRTQQEDSAVYLCASSLQTFNNEQFFGPGTRLTVL.

The chain employs TRBV28 and TRBJ2-3; 9 nucleotides match TRBD2. In germline, CDR1 is MDHEN, CDR2 SYDVKM. V was clipped by 5 bases and J by 3 bases; unmatched bases: 6. The CDR3 runs 15 residues. The CDR3 protein is CASSPPSGVTDTQYF. CDR3 nucleotide sequence: TGTGCCAGCAGTCCCCCTAGCGGGGTGACAGATACGCAGTATTTT.

The CDR3 coding sequence is TGTGCCTGGGGTCCAGGGAATCAGCCCCAGCATTTT. Encoded protein: CAWGPGNQPQHF. The genes are TRBV30 and TRBJ1-5; possible D gene TRBD1, 5 bases. Trimming shortened V by 5 bases and J by 4 bases, and 9 bases separated the two germline ends. The CDR3 totals 12 residues. Germline CDR1 and CDR2: GTSNPN and SVGIG (reference sequence).

This sequence joins TRBV18 and TRBJ1-5; a possible D gene is TRBD1 (5 bases). Trimming stripped 6 bases from V and 6 bases from J, with 12 bases between. The CDR3 is 13 residues long. Looked up from germline, CDR1 is KGHSH and CDR2 is LQKENI. DNA for the CDR3: TGTGCCAGCTCCCCAGGGTCGGGTCAGCCCCAGCATTTT. Amino acids: CASSPGSGQPQHF.

The chain combines TRBV28 with TRBJ1-5; the D gene is possibly TRBD1 (6 bases). The germline V and J ends were trimmed by 8 bases and 4 bases, with 12 bases remaining between them. CDR1 and CDR2 (germline): MDHEN, SYDVKM. The CDR3 spans 13 residues. CDR3 sequence: CASGQSLNQPQHF. The CDR3 nucleotides are TGTGCCAGCGGACAGAGCCTAAATCAGCCCCAGCATTTT.

The chain uses TRBV19 and TRBJ2-1, with TRBD2 matching over 7 bases. V was pared by 2 bases and J by 7 bases, with 8 bases of the junction left unmatched. Germline lookup yields CDR1 LNHDA and CDR2 SQIVND (reference sequence). There are 15 residues in the CDR3. For the CDR3, the DNA is TGTGCCAGTAGTATAACCAGCGGGGTAGGAAATGAGCAGTTCTTC. The encoded protein is CASSITSGVGNEQFF.

V is TRBV27 and J is TRBJ2-2, with 10 bases identical to TRBD2. The V gene's germline CDR1 is MNHEY and CDR2 SMNVEV (reference sequence). The CDR3 length is 16 residues. V shed 4 bases and J 2 bases; nucleotides not matched to a gene: 4. CDR3 loop: CASSWIAGGNTGELFF. CDR3 nucleotides: TGTGCCAGCAGTTGGATAGCGGGGGGAAACACCGGGGAGCTGTTTTTT.

The gene calls are TRBV18 and TRBJ2-5; the match to TRBD2 covers 9 bases. The CDR3 runs to 16 residues. Germline V gives CDR1 KGHSH, CDR2 LQKENI. V shed 1 base, J shed 1 base, and the junction held 4 bases outside the gene matches. This CDR3 is CASSPQRGAFQETQYF. DNA of the CDR3: TGTGCCAGCTCACCACAGCGGGGGGCTTTCCAAGAGACCCAGTACTTC. The full variable domain, in which reference TRBV18 and TRBJ2-5 provide the parts outside the CDR3, is NAGVMQNPRHLVRRRGQEARLRCSPMKGHSHVYWYRQLPEEGLKFMVYLQKENIIDESGMPKERFSAEFPKEGPSILRIQQVVRGDSAAYFCASSPQRGAFQETQYFGPGTRLLVL.